These 32 T cell receptor beta chains share one sample of origin, sequenced in a study of response to subunit inactivated influenza vaccine. TCRdb called the RT-PCR reads again in MiXCR, with one record for every CDR3 protein. The sample lists hundreds of thousands of distinct CDR3 sequences, 15% to 20% occurring once. Specimen: PBMCs from blood, collected 5 days after vaccination. The receptors here all came from a man aged 50-60 years who received an inactivated influenza vaccine.

This chain joins TRBV4-1 and TRBJ1-2; possibly TRBD1 for D (5 bases). Germline CDR1 and CDR2: MGHRA and YSYEKL. The length of the CDR3 is 12 residues. V was shortened by 6 bases and J by 3 bases, with 8 bases between the two germline ends. For the CDR3, the DNA is TGCGCCAGCAGGGGGGGGGACTATGGCTACACCTTC. Protein: CASRGGDYGYTF.

This clonotype was found a few times. This chain joins TRBV10-3 and TRBJ2-1, with 7 bases matching TRBD1. This CDR3 contains 15 residues. V dropped 0 bases and J dropped 3; count of bases not matched to a gene: 2. Germline V gives CDR1 ENHRY, CDR2 SYGVKD. CDR3 amino acids: CAISESRQGYNEQFF. For the CDR3, the DNA is TGTGCCATCAGTGAGTCGCGACAGGGCTACAATGAGCAGTTCTTC.

The rearrangement uses TRBV20-1 and TRBJ1-5; D unclear. Between the trimmed V and J ends, which lost 6 bases and 6 bases, there was a span of 18 bases. The CDR3 consists of 14 residues. Germline CDR1 reads DFQATT; CDR2 reads SNEGSKA (reference sequence). The CDR3 loop is CSALSREGGQPQHF. Written as DNA, the CDR3 is TGCAGTGCCCTGTCTAGGGAGGGAGGTCAGCCCCAGCATTTT.

The chain couples TRBV4-1 to TRBJ1-5, with D perhaps matching TRBD1 (6 bases). The germline V gene has CDR1 MGHRA and CDR2 YSYEKL. V shed 1 base and J shed 5 bases, with 9 bases lying between them. This CDR3 has 14 amino acids. The CDR3 loop reads CASSQAKGDQPQHF. The CDR3 DNA sequence: TGCGCCAGCAGCCAAGCCAAGGGGGATCAGCCCCAGCATTTT.

The chain joins TRBV7-2 to TRBJ1-1; D is undetermined. The CDR3 length is 13 residues. Looked up from germline, CDR1 is SGHTA and CDR2 is FQGNSA. V was clipped by 5 bases and J by 5 bases, with 12 bases between them. The CDR3, as DNA: TGTGCCAGCAGCCGAGGGTATCGGACTGAAGCTTTCTTT. This encodes CASSRGYRTEAFF.

The V call is TRBV12-3 or TRBV12-4, the J call TRBJ1-5; 10 nucleotides agree with TRBD1. This CDR3 spans 16 amino acids. J gave up 2 bases and V 5 bases, and 6 bases lay outside the gene matches. The CDR3 DNA reads as TGTGCCAGCAGTCTGACCGGGACAGGGGGCAATCAGCCCCAGCATTTT. Translating it yields CASSLTGTGGNQPQHF.

This clonotype has a count of ten or more. The chain links TRBV20-1 to TRBJ1-5, with D possibly matching TRBD1 (6 bases). The germline V gene encodes CDR1 DFQATT and CDR2 SNEGSKA (reference sequence). The V end was cut by 0 bases, the J end by 4 bases, with 7 bases between. The CDR3 covers 13 residues. The CDR3 region is CSARETGNQPQHF. DNA of the CDR3: TGCAGTGCTAGAGAGACAGGTAATCAGCCCCAGCATTTT.

The chain carries TRBV6-2 or TRBV6-3 and TRBJ1-1, with 7 bases lining up with TRBD1. The ends lost 4 bases at V and 12 bases at J; junction bases unmatched: 8. The CDR3 runs 12 residues. Germline loops: CDR1 MNHEY, CDR2 SVGEGT. The CDR3 DNA reads TGTGCCAGCAGTTCCGGGACAGCGGTGACTTTCTTT. Its protein is CASSSGTAVTFF.

The chain recombines TRBV6-5 with TRBJ2-1, with D possibly TRBD2 on 7 matching bases. This CDR3 comprises 18 residues. The V gene lost 2 bases and the J gene lost 2 bases, with 19 bases spanning the gap. Per germline, CDR1 MNHEY and CDR2 SVGAGI. The DNA of the CDR3 is TGTGCCAGCAGTTACGGGGGCGGGCTAGCGGTGACCTACAATGAGCAGTTCTTC. Translation gives CASSYGGGLAVTYNEQFF.

The chain recombines TRBV7-9 with TRBJ2-2; D unresolved. The CDR3 spans 17 residues. From germline, CDR1 is SEHNR and CDR2 FQNEAQ (reference sequence). Between the trimmed V and J ends, which lost 4 bases and 5 bases, there was a span of 20 bases. CDR3 sequence (DNA): TGTGCCAGCAGCTCAAACGACGGGTTCACTGGGACCGGGGAGCTGTTTTTT. Its translation is CASSSNDGFTGTGELFF.

This clonotype was detected a few times. This chain links TRBV12-3 or TRBV12-4 with TRBJ1-5; D is possibly TRBD1 (5 bases). The CDR3 consists of 17 residues. V lost 7 bases and J lost 6, with 25 bases in between. CDR3 sequence reads: CASTKIGIAGISQPQHF. CDR3 nucleotide sequence: TGTGCCAGCACCAAAATCGGGATCGCAGGGATATCTCAGCCCCAGCATTTT.

This rearrangement joins TRBV7-2 to TRBJ2-2; 7 bases line up with TRBD1. Looked up from germline, CDR1 is SGHTA and CDR2 is FQGNSA. This CDR3 is built from 15 residues. Trimming at V came to 7 bases and at J to 6 bases, leaving 11 bases not matched to a gene. The CDR3 reads CASNPGTANAGELFF. As DNA, the CDR3 is TGTGCCAGCAATCCCGGGACAGCAAACGCCGGGGAGCTGTTTTTT.

Remarks on this clonotype: One junction end does not reproduce the germline sequence, and a read error may be involved. J is TRBJ1-1 and V is TRBV28; D may be TRBD1 (6 bases). Germline CDR1 MDHEN, CDR2 SYDVKM. The CDR3 has 13 residues. CDR3 amino acids: CASSPGAVEGAFF. The CDR3 coding sequence is TGTGCCAGCAGTCCAGGGGCAGTCGAAGGAGCTTTTTTT. Drawing the rest from reference TRBV28 and TRBJ1-1, the complete variable domain is DVKVTQSSRYLVKRTGEKVFLECVQDMDHENMFWYRQDPGLGLRLIYFSYDVKMKEKGDIPEGYSVSREKKERFSLILESASTNQTSMYLCASSPGAVEGAFFGQGTRLTVV.

This clonotype was seen a handful of times. The gene calls are TRBV4-1 and TRBJ1-3; D is possibly TRBD1 (5 bases). The CDR3 runs to 15 residues. Germline values: CDR1 MGHRA, CDR2 YSYEKL. V was shortened by 5 bases and J by 4 bases, with 15 bases between the two germline ends. CDR3 DNA sequence: TGCGCCAGCAGCATACCGACAGCGCTAGGAAACACCATATATTTT. Amino acid sequence: CASSIPTALGNTIYF.

The chain carries TRBV3-1 and TRBJ1-6; maybe TRBD1 (5 bases). This CDR3 comprises 15 residues. The germline V gene has CDR1 LGHDT and CDR2 YNNKEL (reference sequence). The V gene lost 4 bases and the J gene lost 7 bases, with 14 bases spanning the gap. CDR3 region: CASSRLWGGNSPLHF. In nucleotides, the CDR3 is TGTGCCAGCAGCCGTTTATGGGGCGGGAATTCACCCCTCCACTTT.

The chain is built from TRBV12-3 or TRBV12-4 and TRBJ2-4; 7 bases match TRBD2. V lost 3 bases to trimming and J lost 8 bases; unmatched junction nucleotides: 7. The CDR3 length is 14 residues. The CDR3 protein is CASSFGWGGYIQYF. CDR3 DNA: TGTGCCAGCAGTTTTGGGTGGGGGGGTTACATTCAGTACTTC.

The chain has TRBV5-1 and TRBJ2-3, with 9 bases that match TRBD2. CDR3 size: 16 residues. Germline values: CDR1 SGHRS, CDR2 YFSETQ. Trimming at V came to 3 bases and at J to 1 base, leaving 6 bases not matched to a gene. The CDR3 here is CASSSMRGGGTDTQYF. As DNA, the CDR3 is TGCGCCAGCAGCTCCATGCGGGGGGGCGGCACAGATACGCAGTATTTT.

The chain couples TRBV5-1 to TRBJ2-7; either TRBD1 or TRBD2 may supply D (5 bases each). The germline CDR1 and CDR2 sequences are SGHRS and YFSETQ. This CDR3 comprises 13 residues. Between the trimmed V and J ends, which lost 3 bases and 6 bases, there was a span of 13 bases. DNA of the CDR3: TGCGCCAGCAGCTCGGGGCGGGCGGGCGAGCAGTACTTC. Translating gives CASSSGRAGEQYF.

This clonotype was found many times. The chain combines TRBV29-1 with TRBJ2-3, with 11 nucleotides matching TRBD2. This CDR3 has 15 residues. Per germline, CDR1 SQVTM and CDR2 ANQGSEA. With V trimmed by 4 bases and J by 8 bases, 11 bases remained unmatched. The CDR3 DNA sequence: TGCAGCGTTGTAATAGCGGGAGGGGCAGTCGGTACGCAGTATTTT. Translation: CSVVIAGGAVGTQYF.

The chain is built from TRBV20-1 and TRBJ1-1, with 7 bases fitting TRBD1. CDR3 length: 14 residues. V lost 6 bases, J lost 0 bases, and 7 bases stayed unmatched. Germline V gene data show CDR1 as DFQATT and CDR2 as SNEGSKA (reference sequence). CDR3 loop: CSAQGGPMNTEAFF. The CDR3 nucleotides are TGCAGTGCCCAGGGGGGGCCAATGAACACTGAAGCTTTCTTT.

The table lists this clonotype with a few counts. V is TRBV6-6 and J is TRBJ2-3; D ambiguous. The V gene lost 2 bases and the J gene lost 4 bases, with 7 bases spanning the gap. Germline V gene lookup returns CDR1 MNHNY and CDR2 SVGAGI (reference sequence). CDR3 length: 13 residues. The CDR3 DNA reads as TGTGCCAGCAGTTACGCATTGGCAGATACGCAGTATTTT. This translates into CASSYALADTQYF.

This clonotype has a handful of counts. The chain employs TRBV10-3 and TRBJ1-5; 9 bases line up with TRBD1. The CDR3 spans 16 residues. Germline V gene data show CDR1 as ENHRY and CDR2 as SYGVKD. J lost 3 bases, V lost 4 bases, and 7 bases had no gene match. Written as DNA, the CDR3 is TGTGCCATCAGTGCCACAGGGGGCTTGACCAATCAGCCCCAGCATTTT. This sequence encodes CAISATGGLTNQPQHF.

This chain links TRBV7-8 with TRBJ2-1; 8 bases line up with TRBD2. CDR3 length: 18 amino acids. V shed 5 bases, J shed 6 bases, and the junction held 18 bases outside the gene matches. CDR1 is SGHVS and CDR2 is FQNEAQ in the germline V gene. CDR3 nucleotides: TGTGCCAGCAGCCCCACGGGGTCGTCCGGGAGGGCCCTCAATGAGCAGTTCTTC. It specifies CASSPTGSSGRALNEQFF.

This clonotype has more than one count but fewer than ten. The chain recombines TRBV24-1 with TRBJ2-1; possible D gene TRBD1, 6 bases. This CDR3 contains 16 residues. Trimming left V 0 bases short and J 1 base short, with 9 bases between. Germline V gene data show CDR1 as KGHDR and CDR2 as SFDVKD. The CDR3 here is CATSDLRTASYNEQFF. The CDR3 DNA reads TGTGCCACCAGTGATTTGCGGACAGCATCCTACAATGAGCAGTTCTTC.

The chain employs TRBV20-1 and TRBJ2-3; TRBD2 matches at 12 bases. The V gene end was trimmed by 6 bases and the J gene end by 8 bases; junction bases not matched to a gene: 6. Looked up from germline, CDR1 is DFQATT and CDR2 is SNEGSKA (reference sequence). This CDR3 contains 13 residues. The CDR3 spells CSASTSGGFTQYF. In DNA form, the CDR3 reads TGCAGTGCCTCGACTAGCGGGGGTTTTACGCAGTATTTT.

The chain uses TRBV4-3 and TRBJ2-5; 8 bases are a match to TRBD1. CDR3 length: 15 residues. Germline V gene lookup returns CDR1 LGHNA and CDR2 YSLEER. V was pared by 1 base and J by 4 bases, with 5 bases of the junction left unmatched. CDR3 in DNA: TGCGCCAGCAGCCAAGGGACAGGGCGGGGAGAGACCCAGTACTTC. This translates into CASSQGTGRGETQYF.

This clonotype was observed a handful of times. V is TRBV3-1 and J is TRBJ2-3; weak D call: TRBD2 (5 bases). Trimming shortened V by 0 bases and J by 0 bases, and 10 bases separated the two germline ends. The CDR3 runs 16 residues. Germline V lookup: CDR1 LGHDT, CDR2 YNNKEL (reference sequence). The CDR3 coding sequence is TGTGCCAGCAGCCAAGATACGAGGACTAGCACAGATACGCAGTATTTT. The encoded protein is CASSQDTRTSTDTQYF.

V gene TRBV5-1 combines with J gene TRBJ2-1, with 16 bases lining up with TRBD2. This CDR3 contains 15 residues. V gave up 2 bases and J gave up 9 bases; unmatched junction bases: 2. Germline assignment: CDR1 SGHRS and CDR2 YFSETQ. CDR3 in amino acids: CASSLGTSGRAEQFF. CDR3 DNA sequence: TGCGCCAGCAGCTTAGGGACTAGCGGGAGGGCTGAGCAGTTCTTC.

The table lists this clonotype with a few counts. The rearrangement joins TRBV27 to TRBJ1-6; D might be TRBD1 (6 bases). The V and J ends lost 6 bases and 4 bases respectively, with 16 bases between them. The CDR3 sequence is 16 residues long. In germline, CDR1 is MNHEY, CDR2 SMNVEV (reference sequence). The CDR3 reads CASSHLAGTYNSPLHF. CDR3 sequence (DNA): TGTGCCAGCAGCCACTTGGCCGGGACATATAATTCACCCCTCCACTTT.

This clonotype has a handful of counts. The gene calls are TRBV7-2 and TRBJ2-2; D gene uncertain. Germline V gene sequence: CDR1 SGHTA, CDR2 FQGNSA. The CDR3 consists of 13 residues. Trimming shortened V by 2 bases and J by 6 bases, and 7 bases separated the two germline ends. The CDR3 coding sequence is TGTGCCAGCAGCTTATACATGGCCGGGGAGCTGTTTTTT. Translated: CASSLYMAGELFF.

This clonotype was counted many times. The J gene is TRBJ2-5, the V gene TRBV12-3 or TRBV12-4; D not certain. Trimming stripped 0 bases from V and 0 bases from J, with 5 bases between. This CDR3 has 14 amino acids. For the CDR3, the DNA is TGTGCCAGCAGTTTAGCAAATTACCAAGAGACCCAGTACTTC. This gives the protein CASSLANYQETQYF.

This clonotype was recorded only once. V usage is TRBV18 and J usage is TRBJ2-7; no definite D call. The CDR3 has 13 residues. Germline CDR1 and CDR2: KGHSH and LQKENI. V lost 5 bases and J lost 3, with 11 bases in between. Written as DNA, the CDR3 is TGTGCCAGCTCAGGGTCCACCGTCTACGAGCAGTACTTC. Its protein is CASSGSTVYEQYF.